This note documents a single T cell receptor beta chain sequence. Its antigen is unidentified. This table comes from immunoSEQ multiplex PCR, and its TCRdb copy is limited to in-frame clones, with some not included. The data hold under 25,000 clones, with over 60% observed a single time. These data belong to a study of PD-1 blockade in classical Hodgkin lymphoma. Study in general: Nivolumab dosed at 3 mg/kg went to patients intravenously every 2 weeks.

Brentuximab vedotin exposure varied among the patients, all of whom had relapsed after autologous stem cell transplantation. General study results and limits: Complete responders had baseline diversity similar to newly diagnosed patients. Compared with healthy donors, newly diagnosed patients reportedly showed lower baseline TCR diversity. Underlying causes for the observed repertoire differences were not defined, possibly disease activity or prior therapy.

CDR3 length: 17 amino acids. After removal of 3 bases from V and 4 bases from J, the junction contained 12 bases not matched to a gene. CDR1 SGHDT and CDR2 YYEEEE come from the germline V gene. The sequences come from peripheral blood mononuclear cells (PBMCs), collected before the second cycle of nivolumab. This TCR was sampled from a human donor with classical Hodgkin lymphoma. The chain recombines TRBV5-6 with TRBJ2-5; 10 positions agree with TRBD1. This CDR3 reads CASSYNWGQGKGETQYF. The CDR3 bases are TGTGCCAGCAGCTATAACTGGGGACAGGGGAAGGGAGAGACCCAGTACTTC.